This TCR beta chain appears in the sequencing data of a study of T cells in Graves' hyperthyroidism and ophthalmopathy. RNA transcripts gave rise to amplified TCR beta CDR3 regions. RT-PCR in the first round (using the HTBI primer set) targeted the TCR CDR3. In TCRdb, the multiplex PCR reads were re-called with MiXCR into one record per CDR3 protein. The sample consists of about 640,000 distinct CDR3 sequences, about 45% of them appearing once. This CDR3 comprises 15 residues. Looked up from germline, CDR1 is DFQATT and CDR2 is SNEGSKA (reference sequence). V was trimmed by 0 bases and J by 13 bases, leaving 19 bases between them. Diagnoses were made from clinical symptoms, serum measures (thyroxine and TRAb), thyroid ultrasound and orbital computed tomography.

Sequencing used peripheral blood or thyroid tissue (not recorded which). This TCR was sampled from an adult man with Graves' disease, either hyperthyroidism or ophthalmopathy (not recorded which). The chain uses TRBV20-1 and TRBJ1-6, with a tentative D call TRBD1 (5 bases). The CDR3 DNA sequence: TGCAGTGCTAGAGACCCCCGGGGCGGAGATCAGCCCCTCCACTTT. Amino acids: CSARDPRGGDQPLHF.